The 24 T cell receptor beta chains below all came from one sample that was sequenced in a study of T-cell memory formation after mild COVID-19. TCRdb used MiXCR to reprocess the 5' RACE reads, holding one entry per CDR3 protein. The data contain 200,000 or so distinct CDR3 sequences, roughly 18% of them singletons. Sequenced material: PBMCs or a T cell subset sorted from them (not recorded which). The receptors were gathered from an adult woman who had mild COVID-19 (a few samples of this study predate the infection). Cell type and time point are not known.

This chain links TRBV7-9 with TRBJ1-2; D remains ambiguous. Germline V gene sequence: CDR1 SEHNR, CDR2 FQNEAQ (reference sequence). The CDR3 contains 13 residues. V gave up 2 bases and J gave up 5 bases, with 9 bases separating them. In DNA, the CDR3 is TGTGCCAGCAGCTTAAGACGGGTGTATGGCTACACCTTC. As protein: CASSLRRVYGYTF.

This chain joins TRBV3-1 and TRBJ1-2, with 9 bases matching TRBD1. J gave up 2 bases and V 1 base, and 5 bases lay outside the gene matches. CDR1 LGHDT and CDR2 YNNKEL come from the germline V gene (reference sequence). The CDR3 loop spans 16 amino acids. CDR3 region: CASSQGWTGENYGYTF. The CDR3 region has the DNA TGTGCCAGCAGCCAAGGCTGGACAGGGGAGAACTATGGCTACACCTTC.

This clonotype appeared a few times. This rearrangement joins TRBV29-1 to TRBJ2-7; D remains ambiguous. Per the germline V gene, CDR1 is SQVTM and CDR2 is ANQGSEA. Trimming removed 3 bases from V and 9 bases from J, with 12 bases in between. CDR3 size: 11 residues. CDR3 sequence reads: CSVDDKSRQYF. CDR3 coding DNA: TGCAGCGTTGACGACAAATCCAGGCAGTACTTC.

The genes are TRBV5-5 and TRBJ1-4; TRBD1 is a possible D gene (5 bases). V was cut by 1 base and J by 0 bases, with 10 bases left in between. Per germline, CDR1 SGHKS and CDR2 YYEKEE (reference sequence). The CDR3 loop spans 16 amino acids. The CDR3 protein is CASSLYWTTTNEKLFF. CDR3 nucleotides: TGTGCCAGCAGCTTGTATTGGACAACAACTAATGAAAAACTGTTTTTT.

This sequence joins TRBV7-2 and TRBJ2-1; D tentatively fits TRBD1 or TRBD2 (5 bases each). Germline lookup yields CDR1 SGHTA and CDR2 FQGNSA. V lost 1 base to trimming and J lost 8 bases, with 15 bases between them. This CDR3 contains 15 residues. The CDR3 region is CASSLGGYPKDEQFF. CDR3 nucleotide sequence: TGTGCCAGCAGCTTAGGGGGGTACCCAAAGGATGAGCAGTTCTTC. The full variable domain, in which reference TRBV7-2 and TRBJ2-1 provide the parts outside the CDR3, is GAGVSQSPSNKVTEKGKDVELRCDPISGHTALYWYRQSLGQGLEFLIYFQGNSAPDKSGLPSDRFSAERTGGSVSTLTIQRTQQEDSAVYLCASSLGGYPKDEQFFGPGTRLTVL.

This clonotype was picked up a small number of times. The rearrangement joins TRBV24-1 to TRBJ2-1; TRBD2 might be the D (6 bases). The V gene's germline CDR1 is KGHDR and CDR2 SFDVKD. CDR3 length: 13 amino acids. Trimming removed 7 bases at V and 4 bases at J, with 10 bases between. Written as DNA, the CDR3 is TGTGCCACCAGGGCGGGACCTTACAATGAGCAGTTCTTC. It is translated as CATRAGPYNEQFF.

This clonotype showed up just a few times. The J gene is TRBJ1-1, the V gene TRBV24-1; maybe TRBD1 (6 bases). CDR1 is KGHDR, CDR2 SFDVKD, per germline. The CDR3 is 14 amino acids. Trimming pared 6 bases from V and 0 bases from J, leaving 10 bases between. CDR3 bases: TGTGCCACCAGTAGGGGGGAAATGAACACTGAAGCTTTCTTT. Protein product: CATSRGEMNTEAFF.

This sequence joins TRBV18 and TRBJ2-3; D may be TRBD1 (6 bases). The CDR3 length is 16 residues. CDR1 KGHSH and CDR2 LQKENI come from the germline V gene. Trimming took 3 bases from V and 2 from J, leaving 15 bases between them. Here the CDR3 reads CASSPNQGLPTDTQYF. In nucleotides, the CDR3 is TGTGCCAGCTCACCTAATCAGGGGCTACCCACAGATACGCAGTATTTT.

The CDR3 DNA follows: TGTGCCAGCAGCTTGGGACAGGGAGCAAGCAATCAGCCCCAGCATTTT. Translating gives CASSLGQGASNQPQHF. This sequence joins TRBV5-4 and TRBJ1-5; 7 bases map to TRBD1. The germline gives CDR1 SGHNT, CDR2 YYREEE (reference sequence). V dropped 0 bases and J dropped 1; count of bases not matched to a gene: 4. The CDR3 is 16 residues long.

This clonotype appeared a few times. The CDR3 spells CASRPGLAGSYEQYF. CDR3 coding DNA: TGTGCCAGCAGACCGGGACTAGCGGGATCCTACGAGCAGTACTTC. The rearrangement uses TRBV27 and TRBJ2-7; 13 nucleotides align to TRBD2. The CDR3 totals 15 residues. Germline values: CDR1 MNHEY, CDR2 SMNVEV (reference sequence). V was clipped by 6 bases and J by 1 base; unmatched bases: 3.

This clonotype was counted between two and nine times. V and J are TRBV18 and TRBJ2-1; 9 nucleotides agree with TRBD2. In germline, CDR1 is KGHSH, CDR2 LQKENI. V lost 4 bases, J lost 2 bases, and 6 bases stayed unmatched. The CDR3 totals 16 residues. The CDR3 loop is CASSRLAEKAYNEQFF. CDR3 bases: TGTGCCAGCTCACGACTAGCGGAGAAGGCCTACAATGAGCAGTTCTTC. Full variable domain (missing parts from reference TRBV18 and TRBJ2-1): NAGVMQNPRHLVRRRGQEARLRCSPMKGHSHVYWYRQLPEEGLKFMVYLQKENIIDESGMPKERFSAEFPKEGPSILRIQQVVRGDSAAYFCASSRLAEKAYNEQFFGPGTRLTVL.

This clonotype was observed a handful of times. Here the CDR3 reads CASSQDLSRSGNTIYF. CDR3 bases: TGTGCCAGCAGCCAAGATCTTTCGCGCTCTGGAAACACCATATATTTT. V gene TRBV4-2 combines with J gene TRBJ1-3; D ambiguous. CDR3 length: 16 amino acids. CDR1 and CDR2 (germline): LGHNA, YNFKEQ. The V end was cut by 0 bases, the J end by 0 bases, with 9 bases between.

This clonotype was counted a few times. This chain links TRBV7-3 with TRBJ2-3, with 7 positions matching TRBD2. CDR1 and CDR2 from the germline V gene are SGHTA and FQGTGA. V dropped 1 base and J dropped 2; count of bases not matched to a gene: 6. The CDR3 sequence is 16 residues long. The CDR3 reads CASSLIGGGVTDTQYF. CDR3 nucleotide sequence: TGTGCCAGCAGCTTAATCGGCGGGGGAGTCACAGATACGCAGTATTTT.

This clonotype turned up a few times. V and J are TRBV18 and TRBJ2-5; D call uncertain. CDR1 is KGHSH and CDR2 is LQKENI in the germline V gene. Trimming left V 3 bases short and J 4 bases short, with 6 bases between. The CDR3 covers 12 residues. CDR3 sequence: CASSPIAETQYF. The CDR3 DNA reads TGTGCCAGCTCACCGATAGCAGAGACCCAGTACTTC.

This chain connects TRBV28 to TRBJ2-1; unclear D gene. Trimming took 4 bases from V and 2 from J, leaving 12 bases between them. Germline V lookup: CDR1 MDHEN, CDR2 SYDVKM. This CDR3 is built from 15 residues. CDR3 DNA sequence: TGTGCCAGCAGTTCACGATACCCCACCTACAATGAGCAGTTCTTC. As protein: CASSSRYPTYNEQFF.

This clonotype has just a few counts. The gene calls are TRBV6-2 or TRBV6-3 and TRBJ1-5; D not certain. The CDR3 totals 13 residues. The V end lost 1 base, the J end lost 2 bases, and 3 bases lay between the germline ends. Germline CDR1 MNHEY, CDR2 SVGEGT. The CDR3 reads CASSYLGNQPQHF. The CDR3 nucleotides are TGTGCCAGCAGTTACTTGGGCAATCAGCCCCAGCATTTT.

This clonotype was observed a few times. The chain is built from TRBV11-3 and TRBJ2-5; D remains ambiguous. Germline assignment: CDR1 SGHNT and CDR2 YENEEA. Trimming removed 5 bases at V and 1 base at J, with 17 bases between. There are 16 residues in the CDR3. The DNA for the CDR3 is TGTGCCAGCAGCCCCAGAGGTAGCCTGGTCCAAGAGACCCAGTACTTC. This sequence encodes CASSPRGSLVQETQYF.

A few counts support this clonotype. The CDR3 loop is CASSSFSRRGIKDHTEAFF. In DNA form, the CDR3 reads TGCGCCAGCAGCAGCTTTTCCCGAAGGGGGATTAAGGACCACACTGAAGCTTTCTTT. The gene calls are TRBV5-1 and TRBJ1-1; a weak D match, TRBD1 (6 bases). V was pared by 4 bases and J by 3 bases, with 28 bases between. Germline CDR1 reads SGHRS; CDR2 reads YFSETQ. The CDR3 is 19 amino acids.

The chain couples TRBV4-1 to TRBJ2-6; 10 bases align to TRBD2. The CDR3 is 17 residues long. CDR1 MGHRA and CDR2 YSYEKL come from the germline V gene. Unmatched junction bases numbered 8, after V lost 5 bases and J lost 4 bases. Here the CDR3 DNA reads TGCGCCAGCAGCACTAGCGGGGCTAGCGTCGGGGCCAACGTCCTGACTTTC. Its protein is CASSTSGASVGANVLTF.

V is TRBV5-1 and J is TRBJ2-2; D not certain. The CDR3 is 13 amino acids. Germline-derived CDR1 and CDR2 are SGHRS and YFSETQ. V shed 4 bases and J shed 6 bases, with 10 bases lying between them. CDR3 DNA sequence: TGCGCCAGCAGCGCCGTTGGGGCCGGGGAGCTGTTTTTT. Its protein product is CASSAVGAGELFF.

This clonotype was found a few times. The rearrangement uses TRBV5-6 and TRBJ1-2; no reliable D call. V lost 1 base, J lost 2 bases, and 12 bases lay in between. CDR3 length: 15 amino acids. Germline V gene sequence: CDR1 SGHDT, CDR2 YYEEEE. CDR3 nucleotide sequence: TGTGCCAGCAGCTTGTTAAGCCGACCGAACTATGGCTACACCTTC. This encodes CASSLLSRPNYGYTF.

This clonotype came up a few times. V usage is TRBV5-5 and J usage is TRBJ2-1; 14 bases align to TRBD2. Unmatched junction bases numbered 6, after V lost 4 bases and J lost 6 bases. Germline-derived CDR1 and CDR2 are SGHKS and YYEKEE (reference sequence). The CDR3 contains 16 residues. The CDR3 sequence is CASSKGLAGAINEQFF. DNA for the CDR3: TGTGCCAGCAGCAAGGGACTAGCGGGGGCCATCAATGAGCAGTTCTTC.

This chain links TRBV5-1 with TRBJ1-1; D ambiguous. Germline lookup yields CDR1 SGHRS and CDR2 YFSETQ. The CDR3 is 14 amino acids. Trimming removed 0 bases from V and 0 bases from J, with 6 bases in between. The DNA of the CDR3 is TGCGCCAGCAGCTTGGACGGATTGAACACTGAAGCTTTCTTT. It encodes CASSLDGLNTEAFF.

V is TRBV4-2 and J is TRBJ1-6; no reliable D call. Germline loops: CDR1 LGHNA, CDR2 YNFKEQ. The V end was cut by 0 bases, the J end by 7 bases, with 4 bases between. CDR3 length: 13 amino acids. CDR3 in amino acids: CASSQEQNSPLHF. In DNA, the CDR3 is TGTGCCAGCAGCCAAGAGCAGAATTCACCCCTCCACTTT.